One sample yielded the 12 T cell receptor beta chains listed below, sequenced in a study of blood T cells in healthy people across ages. A second roughly 7 to 12 cycle PCR used barcoded and J-beta primers. TCRdb used MiXCR to reprocess the 5' RACE reads, holding one entry per CDR3 protein. This table holds more than 700,000 distinct CDR3 sequences, 53% found once. The specimen was blood. These receptors were collected from an elderly man in good health.

The chain uses TRBV12-3 or TRBV12-4 and TRBJ1-1; D unresolved. Trimming stripped 8 bases from V and 4 bases from J, with 5 bases between. This CDR3 region has 10 residues. As DNA, the CDR3 is TGTGCCAGCGGGAGCACTGAAGCTTTCTTT. Its protein product is CASGSTEAFF.

The chain couples TRBV28 to TRBJ1-1, with a possible D match to TRBD1 (6 bases). V was trimmed by 7 bases and J by 7 bases, leaving 13 bases between them. Germline CDR1 reads MDHEN; CDR2 reads SYDVKM. The CDR3 contains 12 residues. The CDR3 is CASTSPRGEAFF. The CDR3 nucleotides read TGTGCCAGCACCTCCCCCAGGGGTGAAGCTTTCTTT.

The J gene is TRBJ2-5, the V gene TRBV5-1; weak D call: TRBD1 (5 bases). The CDR3 extends over 14 amino acids. CDR1 is SGHRS and CDR2 is YFSETQ in the germline V gene. V was trimmed by 3 bases and J by 2 bases, leaving 11 bases between them. The DNA of the CDR3 is TGCGCCAGCAGCTCGAGGACACAACAAGAGACCCAGTACTTC. This translates into CASSSRTQQETQYF.

The genes are TRBV12-3 or TRBV12-4 and TRBJ1-1; possible D gene TRBD1, 6 bases. Trimming shortened V by 10 bases and J by 8 bases, and 23 bases separated the two germline ends. This CDR3 comprises 14 residues. This chain's CDR3 is CATSYGTTPEEAFF. The CDR3 DNA is TGTGCCACTTCCTATGGGACAACCCCGGAGGAAGCTTTCTTT.

The V gene is TRBV5-1, the J gene TRBJ1-1; D gene uncertain. V gave up 3 bases and J gave up 1 base, with 16 bases separating them. This CDR3 has 16 residues. Germline V lookup: CDR1 SGHRS, CDR2 YFSETQ. CDR3 residues: CASSSLESGWNTEAFF. CDR3 DNA: TGCGCCAGCAGCTCCCTAGAGTCCGGTTGGAACACTGAAGCTTTCTTT.

This clonotype was observed a handful of times. The rearrangement uses TRBV4-1 and TRBJ1-2; TRBD1 might be the D (6 bases). CDR1 and CDR2 from the germline V gene are MGHRA and YSYEKL. This CDR3 is built from 15 residues. Trimming left V 1 base short and J 5 bases short, with 14 bases between. CDR3 residues: CASSQAGQGRYGYTF. As DNA, the CDR3 is TGCGCCAGCAGCCAAGCCGGGCAGGGGAGGTATGGCTACACCTTC.

The chain is built from TRBV5-1 and TRBJ1-1, with D possibly being TRBD1 (6 bases). Trimming cost V 5 bases and J 4 bases, with 6 bases left between them. The CDR3 length is 11 residues. Germline-derived CDR1 and CDR2 are SGHRS and YFSETQ. CDR3 protein: CASRTGTEAFF. In DNA, the CDR3 is TGCGCCAGCAGGACAGGCACTGAAGCTTTCTTT. The full variable domain, its missing parts supplied by reference TRBV5-1 and TRBJ1-1, is KAGVTQTPRYLIKTRGQQVTLSCSPISGHRSVSWYQQTPGQGLQFLFEYFSETQRNKGNFPGRFSGRQFSNSRSEMNVSTLELGDSALYLCASRTGTEAFFGQGTRLTVV.

This chain links TRBV6-5 with TRBJ1-6; possible D gene TRBD1, 5 bases. Deletions cut 0 bases from V and 8 bases from J, with 11 bases between. The CDR3 length is 15 residues. Germline V gene sequence: CDR1 MNHEY, CDR2 SVGAGI. This chain's CDR3 is CASSYSGDLDSPLHF. The CDR3 DNA sequence: TGTGCCAGCAGTTACTCGGGGGATCTAGATTCACCCCTCCACTTT.

Only a few counts were recorded for this clonotype. The CDR3 DNA reads as TGTGCCAGCAGCCAACGGACTGCCCCTTGGGAGCAGTACTTC. Protein: CASSQRTAPWEQYF. The chain carries TRBV3-1 and TRBJ2-4; a possible D gene is TRBD2 (5 bases). The CDR3 sequence is 14 residues long. CDR1 is LGHDT, CDR2 YNNKEL, per germline (reference sequence). Deletions cut 2 bases from V and 13 bases from J, with 18 bases between.

The V gene is TRBV10-3, the J gene TRBJ1-5; tentatively, D is TRBD1 (5 bases). This CDR3 region has 13 residues. Germline CDR1 reads ENHRY; CDR2 reads SYGVKD. Deletions cut 5 bases from V and 5 bases from J, with 10 bases between. CDR3 in DNA: TGTGCCATCAGTAGAGGGGCCGATCAGCCCCAGCATTTT. It yields the protein CAISRGADQPQHF.

The CDR3 protein is CASAAEEEKLFF. CDR3 bases: TGTGCCAGCGCGGCGGAGGAGGAAAAACTGTTTTTT. This chain links TRBV18 with TRBJ1-4; no firm D call. Between the trimmed V and J ends, which lost 8 bases and 8 bases, there was a span of 12 bases. CDR1 and CDR2 (germline): KGHSH, LQKENI. The CDR3 has 12 amino acids. Full variable domain (rest looked up from reference TRBV18 and TRBJ1-4): NAGVMQNPRHLVRRRGQEARLRCSPMKGHSHVYWYRQLPEEGLKFMVYLQKENIIDESGMPKERFSAEFPKEGPSILRIQQVVRGDSAAYFCASAAEEEKLFFGSGTQLSVL.

This clonotype was recorded once. The chain uses TRBV30 and TRBJ2-5; D is perhaps TRBD2 (6 bases). The CDR3 length is 13 residues. Looked up from germline, CDR1 is GTSNPN and CDR2 is SVGIG (reference sequence). V was trimmed by 8 bases and J by 11 bases, leaving 24 bases between them. As DNA, the CDR3 is TGTGCCCGCCAGGGACTGCCAAACAATGAGCAGTACTTC. Translating it yields CARQGLPNNEQYF.